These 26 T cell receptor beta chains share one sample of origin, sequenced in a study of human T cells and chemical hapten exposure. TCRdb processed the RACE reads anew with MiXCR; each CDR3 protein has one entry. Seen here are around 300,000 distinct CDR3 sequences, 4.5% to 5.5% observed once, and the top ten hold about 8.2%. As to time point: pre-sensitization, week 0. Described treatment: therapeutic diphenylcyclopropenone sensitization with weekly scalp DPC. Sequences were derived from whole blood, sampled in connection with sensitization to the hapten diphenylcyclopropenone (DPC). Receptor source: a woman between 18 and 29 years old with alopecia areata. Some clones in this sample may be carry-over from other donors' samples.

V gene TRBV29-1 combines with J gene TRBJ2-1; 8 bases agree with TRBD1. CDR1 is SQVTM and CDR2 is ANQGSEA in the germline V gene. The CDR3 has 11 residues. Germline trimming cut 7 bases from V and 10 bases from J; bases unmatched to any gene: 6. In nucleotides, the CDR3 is TGCAGCGCCCAGGGGGCAGGGGAGCAGTTCTTC. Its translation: CSAQGAGEQFF.

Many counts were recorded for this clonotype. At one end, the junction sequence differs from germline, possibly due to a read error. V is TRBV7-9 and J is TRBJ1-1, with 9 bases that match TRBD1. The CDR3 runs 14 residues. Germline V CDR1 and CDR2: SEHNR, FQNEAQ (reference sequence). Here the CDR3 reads CASTLSRDRAEAFF. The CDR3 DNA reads TGTGCCAGCACCTTAAGCCGGGACAGGGCTGAAGCTTTCTTT.

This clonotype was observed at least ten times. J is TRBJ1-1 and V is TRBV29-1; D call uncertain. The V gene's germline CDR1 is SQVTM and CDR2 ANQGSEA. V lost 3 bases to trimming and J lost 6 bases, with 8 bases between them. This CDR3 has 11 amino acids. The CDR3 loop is CSVDLGSEAFF. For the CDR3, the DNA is TGCAGCGTTGATTTAGGGTCTGAAGCTTTCTTT. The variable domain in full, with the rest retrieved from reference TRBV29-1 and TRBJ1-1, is SAVISQKPSRDICQRGTSLTIQCQVDSQVTMMFWYRQQPGQSLTLIATANQGSEATYESGFVIDKFPISRPNLTFSTLTVSNMSPEDSSIYLCSVDLGSEAFFGQGTRLTVV.

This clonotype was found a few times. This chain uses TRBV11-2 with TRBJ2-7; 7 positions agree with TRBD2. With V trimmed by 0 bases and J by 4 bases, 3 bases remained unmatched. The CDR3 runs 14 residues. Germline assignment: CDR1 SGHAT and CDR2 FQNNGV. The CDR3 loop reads CASSLDRGGYEQYF. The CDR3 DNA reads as TGTGCCAGCAGCTTAGATAGGGGAGGGTACGAGCAGTACTTC. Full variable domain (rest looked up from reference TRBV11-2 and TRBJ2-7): EAGVAQSPRYKIIEKRQSVAFWCNPISGHATLYWYQQILGQGPKLLIQFQNNGVVDDSQLPKDRFSAERLKGVDSTLKIQPAKLEDSAVYLCASSLDRGGYEQYFGPGTRLTVT.

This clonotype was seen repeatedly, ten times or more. The CDR3 region is CASSLLATSTDTQYF. CDR3 DNA: TGCGCCAGCAGCTTATTAGCGACCTCCACAGATACGCAGTATTTT. The chain employs TRBV5-1 and TRBJ2-3, with TRBD2 as a possible D gene (5 bases). V was pared by 2 bases and J by 2 bases, with 12 bases between. Germline V gene sequence: CDR1 SGHRS, CDR2 YFSETQ. There are 15 residues in the CDR3.

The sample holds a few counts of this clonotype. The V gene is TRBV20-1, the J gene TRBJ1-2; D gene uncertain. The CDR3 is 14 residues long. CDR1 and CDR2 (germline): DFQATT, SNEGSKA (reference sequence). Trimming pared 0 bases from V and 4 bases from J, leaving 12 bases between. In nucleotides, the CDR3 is TGCAGTGCTAGAGATAGCCGCGAAGCCTATGGCTACACCTTC. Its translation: CSARDSREAYGYTF.

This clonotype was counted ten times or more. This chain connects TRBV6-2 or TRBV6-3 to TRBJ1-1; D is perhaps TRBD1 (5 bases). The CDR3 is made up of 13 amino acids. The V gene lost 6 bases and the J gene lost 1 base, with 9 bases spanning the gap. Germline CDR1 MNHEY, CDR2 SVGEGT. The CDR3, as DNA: TGTGCCAGCAGCTACGGACAGAACACTGAAGCTTTCTTT. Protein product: CASSYGQNTEAFF.

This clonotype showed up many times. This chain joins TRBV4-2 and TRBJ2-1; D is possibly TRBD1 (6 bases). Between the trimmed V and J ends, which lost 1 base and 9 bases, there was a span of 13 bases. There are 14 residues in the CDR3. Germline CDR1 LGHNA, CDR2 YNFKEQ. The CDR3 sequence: CASSQGLQGTEQFF. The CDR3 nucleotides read TGTGCCAGCAGCCAAGGGTTACAGGGAACTGAGCAGTTCTTC.

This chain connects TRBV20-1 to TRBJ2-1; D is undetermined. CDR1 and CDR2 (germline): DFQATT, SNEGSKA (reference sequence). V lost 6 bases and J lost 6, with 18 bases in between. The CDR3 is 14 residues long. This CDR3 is CSAPGPVLGNEQFF. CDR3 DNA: TGCAGTGCGCCGGGCCCCGTACTGGGCAATGAGCAGTTCTTC.

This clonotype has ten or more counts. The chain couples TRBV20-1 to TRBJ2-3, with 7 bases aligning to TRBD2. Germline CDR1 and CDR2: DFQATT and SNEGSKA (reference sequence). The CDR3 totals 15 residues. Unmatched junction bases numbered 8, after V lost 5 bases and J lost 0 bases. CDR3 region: CSARKSSGSTDTQYF. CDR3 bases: TGCAGTGCTCGAAAGTCTAGCGGAAGCACAGATACGCAGTATTTT.

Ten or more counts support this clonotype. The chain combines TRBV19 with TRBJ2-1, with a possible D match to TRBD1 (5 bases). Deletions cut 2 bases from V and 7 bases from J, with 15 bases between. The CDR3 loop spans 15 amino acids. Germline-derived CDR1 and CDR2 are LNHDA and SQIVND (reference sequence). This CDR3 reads CASSISRVGNNEQFF. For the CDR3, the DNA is TGTGCCAGTAGTATAAGCAGGGTGGGTAATAATGAGCAGTTCTTC.

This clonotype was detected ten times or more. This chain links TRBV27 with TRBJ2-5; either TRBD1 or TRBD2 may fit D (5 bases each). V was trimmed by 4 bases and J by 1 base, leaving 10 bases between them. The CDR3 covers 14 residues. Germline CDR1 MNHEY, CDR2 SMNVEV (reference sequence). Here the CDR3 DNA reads TGTGCCAGCAGTTACTGGGGGTCCCAAGAGACCCAGTACTTC. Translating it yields CASSYWGSQETQYF.

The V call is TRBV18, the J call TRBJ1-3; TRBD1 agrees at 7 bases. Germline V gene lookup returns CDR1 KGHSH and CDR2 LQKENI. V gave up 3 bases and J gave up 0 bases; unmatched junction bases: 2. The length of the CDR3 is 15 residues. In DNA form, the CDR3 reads TGTGCCAGCTCACCGAACAGGGGCTCTGGAAACACCATATATTTT. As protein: CASSPNRGSGNTIYF.

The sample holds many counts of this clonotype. The CDR3 here is CASRGILADTQYF. The CDR3 nucleotides are TGTGCCAGCAGAGGGATCCTCGCGGATACGCAGTATTTT. The J gene is TRBJ2-3, the V gene TRBV14, with D unresolved. The V gene lost 6 bases and the J gene lost 6 bases, with 13 bases spanning the gap. The V gene's germline CDR1 is SGHDN and CDR2 FVKESK. The length of the CDR3 is 13 residues.

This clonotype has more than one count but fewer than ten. The CDR3, as DNA: TGTGCCAGCAAGGACAGGGGGCCGCAGTATTTT. Residues: CASKDRGPQYF. This chain uses TRBV21-1 with TRBJ2-3; the D segment call TRBD1 is taken from the table without a DNA check. TRBV21-1 is deemed a pseudogene. The CDR3 is made up of 11 amino acids.

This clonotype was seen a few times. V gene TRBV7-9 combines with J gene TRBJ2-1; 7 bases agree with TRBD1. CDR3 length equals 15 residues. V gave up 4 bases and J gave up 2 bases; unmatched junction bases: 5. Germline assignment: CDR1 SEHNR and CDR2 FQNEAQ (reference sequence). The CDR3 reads CASSWGTATYNEQFF. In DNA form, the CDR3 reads TGTGCCAGCAGCTGGGGGACAGCTACCTACAATGAGCAGTTCTTC.

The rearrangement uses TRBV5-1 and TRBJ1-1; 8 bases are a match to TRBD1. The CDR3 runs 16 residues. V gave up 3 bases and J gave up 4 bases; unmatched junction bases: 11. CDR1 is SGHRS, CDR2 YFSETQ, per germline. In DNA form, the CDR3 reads TGCGCCAGCAGCTCAATTTCAGGGGGCGCGAGCACTGAAGCTTTCTTT. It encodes CASSSISGGASTEAFF.

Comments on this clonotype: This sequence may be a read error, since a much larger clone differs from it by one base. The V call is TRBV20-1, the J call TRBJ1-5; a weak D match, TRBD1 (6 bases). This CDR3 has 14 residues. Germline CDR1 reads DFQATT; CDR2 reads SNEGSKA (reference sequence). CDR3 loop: CNASSGGVDQPQHF. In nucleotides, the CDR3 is TGCAATGCTAGTTCCGGGGGCGTTGATCAGCCCCAGCATTTT.

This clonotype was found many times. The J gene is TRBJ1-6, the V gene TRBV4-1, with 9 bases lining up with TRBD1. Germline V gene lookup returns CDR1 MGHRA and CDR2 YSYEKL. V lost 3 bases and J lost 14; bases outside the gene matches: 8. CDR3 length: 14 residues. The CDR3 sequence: CASSQGTGLSSLHF. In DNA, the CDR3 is TGCGCCAGCAGCCAGGGGACAGGGCTCAGTTCCCTCCACTTT.

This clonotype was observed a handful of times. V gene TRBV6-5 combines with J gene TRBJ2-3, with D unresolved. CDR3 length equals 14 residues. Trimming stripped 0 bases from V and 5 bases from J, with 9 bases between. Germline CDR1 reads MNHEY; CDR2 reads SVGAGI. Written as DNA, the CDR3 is TGTGCCAGCAGTTACTCGATTTTTAGAGATACGCAGTATTTT. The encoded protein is CASSYSIFRDTQYF.

CDR3 sequence (DNA): TGTGCCAGCAGCCAAGGGACTAGCGGGGGGTACTACGAGCAGTACTTC. Translated: CASSQGTSGGYYEQYF. This sequence joins TRBV3-1 and TRBJ2-7; 14 bases map to TRBD2. The CDR3 runs to 16 residues. The ends lost 1 base at V and 3 bases at J; junction bases unmatched: 2. Germline CDR1 is LGHDT and CDR2 is YNNKEL (reference sequence).

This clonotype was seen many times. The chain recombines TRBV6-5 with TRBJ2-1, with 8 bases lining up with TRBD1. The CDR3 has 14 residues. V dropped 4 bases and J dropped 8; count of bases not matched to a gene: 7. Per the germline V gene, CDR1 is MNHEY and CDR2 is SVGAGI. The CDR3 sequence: CASSFRGHRDEQFF. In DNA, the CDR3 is TGTGCCAGCAGTTTCAGGGGGCATCGGGATGAGCAGTTCTTC.

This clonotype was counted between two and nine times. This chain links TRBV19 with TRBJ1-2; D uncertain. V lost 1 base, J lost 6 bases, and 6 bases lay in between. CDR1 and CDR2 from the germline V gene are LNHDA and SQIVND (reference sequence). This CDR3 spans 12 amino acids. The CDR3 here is CASSIGADGYTF. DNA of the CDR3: TGTGCCAGTAGTATAGGGGCTGATGGCTACACCTTC.

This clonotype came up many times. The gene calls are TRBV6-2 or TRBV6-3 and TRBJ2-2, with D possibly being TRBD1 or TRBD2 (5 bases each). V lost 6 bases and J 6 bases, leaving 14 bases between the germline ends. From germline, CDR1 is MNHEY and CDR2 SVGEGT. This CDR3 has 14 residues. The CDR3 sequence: CASSYGGQAGELFF. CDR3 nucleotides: TGTGCCAGCAGCTATGGGGGTCAGGCCGGGGAGCTGTTTTTT.

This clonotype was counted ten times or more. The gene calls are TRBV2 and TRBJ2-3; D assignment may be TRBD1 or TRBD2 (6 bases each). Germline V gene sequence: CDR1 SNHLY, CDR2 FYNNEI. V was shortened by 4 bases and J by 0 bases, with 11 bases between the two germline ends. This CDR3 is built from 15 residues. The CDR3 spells CASSGGTTSTDTQYF. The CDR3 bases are TGTGCCAGCAGTGGCGGGACAACTAGCACAGATACGCAGTATTTT. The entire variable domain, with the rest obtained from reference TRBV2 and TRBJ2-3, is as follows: EPEVTQTPSHQVTQMGQEVILRCVPISNHLYFYWYRQILGQKVEFLVSFYNNEISEKSEIFDDQFSVERPDGSNFTLKIRSTKLEDSAMYFCASSGGTTSTDTQYFGPGTRLTVL.

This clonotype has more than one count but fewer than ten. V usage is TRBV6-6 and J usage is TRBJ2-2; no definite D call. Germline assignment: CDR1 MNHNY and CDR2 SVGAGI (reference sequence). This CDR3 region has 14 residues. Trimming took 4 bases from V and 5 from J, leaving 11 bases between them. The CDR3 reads CASSSRTLTGELFF. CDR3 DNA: TGTGCCAGCAGTTCTAGGACGCTAACCGGGGAGCTGTTTTTT.